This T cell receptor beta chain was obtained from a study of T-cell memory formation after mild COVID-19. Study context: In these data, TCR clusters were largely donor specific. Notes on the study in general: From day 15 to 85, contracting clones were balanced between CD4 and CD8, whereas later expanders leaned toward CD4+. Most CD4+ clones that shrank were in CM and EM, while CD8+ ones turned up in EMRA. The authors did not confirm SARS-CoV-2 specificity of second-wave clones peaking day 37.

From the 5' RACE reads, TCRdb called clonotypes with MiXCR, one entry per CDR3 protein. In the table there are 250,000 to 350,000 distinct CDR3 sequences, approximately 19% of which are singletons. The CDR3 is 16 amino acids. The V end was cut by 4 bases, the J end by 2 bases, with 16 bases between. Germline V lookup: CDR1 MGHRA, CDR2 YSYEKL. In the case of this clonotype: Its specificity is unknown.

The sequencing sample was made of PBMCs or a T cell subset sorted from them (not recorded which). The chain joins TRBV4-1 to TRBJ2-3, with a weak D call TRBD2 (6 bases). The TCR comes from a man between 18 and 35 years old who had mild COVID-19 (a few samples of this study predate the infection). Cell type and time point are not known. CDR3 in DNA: TGCGCCAGCAGCCGCCAAAAGGGAGGCCTCACAGATACGCAGTATTTT. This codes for CASSRQKGGLTDTQYF.